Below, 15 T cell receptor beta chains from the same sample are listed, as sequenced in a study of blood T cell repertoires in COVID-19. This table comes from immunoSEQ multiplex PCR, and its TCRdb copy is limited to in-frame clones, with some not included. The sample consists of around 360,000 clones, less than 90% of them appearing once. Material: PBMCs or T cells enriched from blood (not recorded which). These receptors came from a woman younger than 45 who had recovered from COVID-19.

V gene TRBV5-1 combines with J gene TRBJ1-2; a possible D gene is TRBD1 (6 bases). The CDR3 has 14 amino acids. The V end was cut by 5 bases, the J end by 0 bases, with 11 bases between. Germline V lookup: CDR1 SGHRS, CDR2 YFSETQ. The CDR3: CASRDRTANYGYTF. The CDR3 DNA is TGCGCCAGCAGAGACAGGACTGCTAACTATGGCTACACCTTC.

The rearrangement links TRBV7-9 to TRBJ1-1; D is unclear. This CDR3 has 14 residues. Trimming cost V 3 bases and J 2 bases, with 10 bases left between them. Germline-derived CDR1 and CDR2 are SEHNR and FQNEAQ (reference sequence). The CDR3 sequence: CASSFSGNNTEAFF. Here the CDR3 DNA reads TGTGCCAGCAGCTTCAGTGGCAATAACACTGAAGCTTTCTTT.

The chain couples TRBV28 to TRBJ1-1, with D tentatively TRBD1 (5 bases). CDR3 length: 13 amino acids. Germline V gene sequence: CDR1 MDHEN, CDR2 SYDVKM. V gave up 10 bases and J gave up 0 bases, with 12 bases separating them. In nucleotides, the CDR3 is TGTGCCATCGCAGACAGAATGAACACTGAAGCTTTCTTT. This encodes CAIADRMNTEAFF.

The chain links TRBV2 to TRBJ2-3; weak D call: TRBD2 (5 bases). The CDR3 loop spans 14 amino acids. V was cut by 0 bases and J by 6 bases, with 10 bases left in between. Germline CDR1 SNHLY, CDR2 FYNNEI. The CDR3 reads CASSEALPGDTQYF. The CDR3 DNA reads TGTGCCAGCAGTGAAGCGCTTCCGGGGGATACGCAGTATTTT.

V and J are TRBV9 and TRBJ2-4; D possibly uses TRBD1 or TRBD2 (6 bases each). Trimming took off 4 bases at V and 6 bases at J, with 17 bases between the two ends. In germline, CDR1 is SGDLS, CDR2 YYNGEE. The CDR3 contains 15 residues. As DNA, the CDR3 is TGTGCCAGCAGCTTAGGAGGGGACACGTCAAACATTCAGTACTTC. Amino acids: CASSLGGDTSNIQYF.

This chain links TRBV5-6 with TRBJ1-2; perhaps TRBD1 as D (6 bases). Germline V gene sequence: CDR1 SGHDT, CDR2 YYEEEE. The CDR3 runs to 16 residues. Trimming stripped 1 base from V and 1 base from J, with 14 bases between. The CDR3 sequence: CASSLRTTGFNYGYTF. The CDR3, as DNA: TGTGCCAGCAGCTTGAGGACAACAGGGTTTAACTATGGCTACACCTTC.

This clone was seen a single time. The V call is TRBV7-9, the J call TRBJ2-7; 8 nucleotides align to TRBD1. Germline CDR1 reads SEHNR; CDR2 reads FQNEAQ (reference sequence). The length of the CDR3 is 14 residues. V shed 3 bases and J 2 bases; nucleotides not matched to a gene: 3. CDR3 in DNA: TGTGCCAGCAGCTTGGGGACAGGCGCCTACGAGCAGTACTTC. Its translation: CASSLGTGAYEQYF.

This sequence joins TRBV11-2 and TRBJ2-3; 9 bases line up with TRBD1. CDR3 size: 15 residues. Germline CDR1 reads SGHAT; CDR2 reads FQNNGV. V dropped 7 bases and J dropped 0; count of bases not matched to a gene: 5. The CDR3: CASTNRGRSTDTQYF. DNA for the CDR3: TGTGCCAGCACCAACAGGGGGCGCAGCACAGATACGCAGTATTTT.

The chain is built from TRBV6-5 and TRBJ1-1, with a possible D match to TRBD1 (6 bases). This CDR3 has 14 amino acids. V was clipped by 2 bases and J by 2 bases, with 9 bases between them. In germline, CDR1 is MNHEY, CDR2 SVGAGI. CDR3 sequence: CASSYRGGNTEAFF. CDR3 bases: TGTGCCAGCAGTTACAGGGGGGGAAACACTGAAGCTTTCTTT.

CDR3: CATRGRVGGPADTQYF. DNA for the CDR3: TGTGCCACCAGGGGGCGCGTGGGAGGGCCCGCAGATACGCAGTATTTT. The chain couples TRBV24-1 to TRBJ2-3, with 7 bases aligning to TRBD2. Germline loops: CDR1 KGHDR, CDR2 SFDVKD. J was trimmed by 4 bases and V by 7 bases; bases with no gene match: 13. The CDR3 loop spans 16 amino acids.

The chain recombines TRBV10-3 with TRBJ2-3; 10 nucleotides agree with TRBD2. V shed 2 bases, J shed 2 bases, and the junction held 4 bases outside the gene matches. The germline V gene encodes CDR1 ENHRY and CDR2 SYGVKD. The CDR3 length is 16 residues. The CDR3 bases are TGTGCCATCAGTGAGGGCCTAGCGGGGGTCACAGATACGCAGTATTTT. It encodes CAISEGLAGVTDTQYF.

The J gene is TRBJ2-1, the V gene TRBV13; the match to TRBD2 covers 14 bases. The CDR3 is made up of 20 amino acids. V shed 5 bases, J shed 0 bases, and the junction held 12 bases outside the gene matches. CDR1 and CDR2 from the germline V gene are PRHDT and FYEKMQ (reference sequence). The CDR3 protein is CASSPNRLAGGPSSYNEQFF. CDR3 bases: TGTGCCAGCAGCCCCAATCGACTAGCGGGAGGGCCCTCCTCCTACAATGAGCAGTTCTTC.

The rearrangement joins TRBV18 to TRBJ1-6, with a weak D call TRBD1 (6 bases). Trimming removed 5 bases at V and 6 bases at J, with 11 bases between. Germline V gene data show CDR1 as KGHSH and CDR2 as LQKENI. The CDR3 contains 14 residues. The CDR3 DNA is TGTGCCAGCTCAGACCTACAGGGTAATTCACCCCTCCACTTT. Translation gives CASSDLQGNSPLHF.

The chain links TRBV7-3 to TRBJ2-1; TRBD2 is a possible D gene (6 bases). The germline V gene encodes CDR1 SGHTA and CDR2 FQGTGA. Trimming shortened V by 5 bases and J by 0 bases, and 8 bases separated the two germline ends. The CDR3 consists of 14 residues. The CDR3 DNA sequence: TGTGCCAGCAGCCCGGGACTCTCCTACAATGAGCAGTTCTTC. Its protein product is CASSPGLSYNEQFF. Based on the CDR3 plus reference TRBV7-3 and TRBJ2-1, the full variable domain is GAGVSQTPSNKVTEKGKYVELRCDPISGHTALYWYRQSLGQGPEFLIYFQGTGAADDSGLPNDRFFAVRPEGSVSTLKIQRTERGDSAVYLCASSPGLSYNEQFFGPGTRLTVL.

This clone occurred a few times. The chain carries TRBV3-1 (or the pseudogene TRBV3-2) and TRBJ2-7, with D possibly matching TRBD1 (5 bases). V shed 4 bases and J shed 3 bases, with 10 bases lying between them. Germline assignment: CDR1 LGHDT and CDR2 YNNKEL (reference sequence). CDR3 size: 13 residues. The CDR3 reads CASSPTTGYEQYF. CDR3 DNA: TGTGCCAGCAGCCCGACCACAGGCTACGAGCAGTACTTC.